The clone carrying this T cell receptor beta chain was seen a handful of times. Antigen specificity is unknown. The V end lost 2 bases, the J end lost 5 bases, and 18 bases lay between the germline ends. The CDR3 is made up of 16 amino acids. Per the germline V gene, CDR1 is MNHEY and CDR2 is SVGAGI. The sample belongs to a study of CD8 T cells in ankylosing spondylitis. Study findings and constraints: Several highly homologous variants made up a TCR beta motif that seemed to typify ankylosing spondylitis blood. Significantly higher representation of disease-linked clones was reported for matched ankylosing spondylitis synovial fluid. CD8+ disease-linked clones were present at relatively low frequencies in blood. In synovial fluid and blood from reactive arthritis, some motif variants were previously reported.

Researchers built TCR beta libraries using quantitative 5'-RACE with molecular barcodes. TCRdb recomputed calls from the 5' RACE reads with MiXCR, one row per CDR3 protein. Among more than 600,000 distinct CDR3 sequences, around 20% were seen once, and the ten largest hold 15% to 20%. This TCR came from a male donor with ankylosing spondylitis. V gene TRBV6-5 combines with J gene TRBJ2-5; D remains ambiguous. The sequenced sample was blood, either unsorted or a sorted T cell fraction (not recorded which). DNA for the CDR3: TGTGCCAGCAGTTACCTGCCGGAAGACACGCGCGAGACCCAGTACTTC. Translated, it gives CASSYLPEDTRETQYF.